This T cell receptor beta chain was recorded in a study of OX40 agonist ivuxolimab in advanced cancers. CDR3 length: 15 residues. Trimming took off 4 bases at V and 3 bases at J, with 13 bases between the two ends. The germline V gene has CDR1 LGHNA and CDR2 YSLEER. The repertoire was sequenced with immunoSEQ multiplex PCR; TCRdb's copy has only in-frame clones and lacks some. The top ten clones hold around 20% of a sample with under 65,000 clones, about 85% of them seen once. This TCR came from an adult with an advanced solid tumor such as melanoma, head and neck, liver or kidney cancer. This chain links TRBV4-3 with TRBJ1-5, with D possibly being TRBD1 (6 bases). The sample consisted of CD4+ or CD8+ T cells sorted from blood, taken in a trial of the OX40 agonist ivuxolimab. CDR3 protein: CASSLERGNNQPQHF. The CDR3 nucleotides read TGCGCCAGCAGCCTGGAAAGGGGGAACAATCAGCCCCAGCATTTT.